Following are 27 T cell receptor beta chains from one sample sequenced in a study of a mutant IDH1 vaccine in newly diagnosed glioma listed by TCRdb under 2021. The time point label on this specimen signifies: week 11, during vaccination. Each vaccine dose was 300 ug of a 20-mer mutant IDH1 peptide in Montanide, given subcutaneously with topical imiquimod. The library was generated by the immunoSEQ multiplex PCR assay. This is the immuneACCESS table as TCRdb keeps it, with only in-frame sequences that have V and J called. A part of the clones is gone; compared with another copy, unresolved V genes explain less than half, and the rest is unexplained. The sample contains tens of thousands of clones, roughly 80% of them found a single time. The ten most abundant clones make up roughly 9.5% of the sample. What these receptors recognize is not known. The starting material was PBMCs, obtained from a glioma patient whose treatment included an IDH1 peptide vaccine. The receptors stem from a woman aged 50 to 65 with glioma.

The J gene is TRBJ2-1, the V gene TRBV9, with 8 bases aligning to TRBD1. Germline V gives CDR1 SGDLS, CDR2 YYNGEE. This CDR3 contains 14 residues. V shed 3 bases, J shed 7 bases, and the junction held 6 bases outside the gene matches. CDR3 protein: CASSGWTGQNEQFF. CDR3 DNA sequence: TGTGCCAGCAGCGGTTGGACAGGGCAGAATGAGCAGTTCTTC.

This sequence joins TRBV28 and TRBJ1-2; D is undetermined. Trimming pared 3 bases from V and 1 base from J, leaving 12 bases between. The CDR3 is made up of 15 amino acids. From germline, CDR1 is MDHEN and CDR2 SYDVKM. DNA for the CDR3: TGTGCCAGCAGTTTCGACCTTCGGAGTAACTATGGCTACACCTTC. This translates into CASSFDLRSNYGYTF.

The V and J genes are TRBV7-7 and TRBJ2-1, with TRBD2 identical over 7 bases. Germline values: CDR1 SSHAT, CDR2 FNYEAQ (reference sequence). This CDR3 has 13 residues. V lost 2 bases, J lost 9 bases, and 4 bases stayed unmatched. The CDR3 DNA reads TGTGCCAGCAGCTTAAGGGGCGGGAGTGAGCAGTTCTTC. Translation: CASSLRGGSEQFF.

Only a few counts were recorded for this clone. The chain uses TRBV7-9 and TRBJ2-2; D ambiguous. This CDR3 is 14 amino acids long. The V gene's germline CDR1 is SEHNR and CDR2 FQNEAQ (reference sequence). The V end lost 1 base, the J end lost 3 bases, and 6 bases lay between the germline ends. DNA of the CDR3: TGTGCCAGCAGCTTAGTGGATTACACCGGGGAGCTGTTTTTT. This translates into CASSLVDYTGELFF.

This chain uses TRBV5-1 with TRBJ2-7; 11 nucleotides agree with TRBD1. Losses at the gene ends were 3 bases for V and 5 bases for J; bases not matched to a gene: 4. This CDR3 comprises 14 residues. The V gene's germline CDR1 is SGHRS and CDR2 YFSETQ. CDR3 DNA sequence: TGCGCCAGCAGCTACGGACAGGGGGCGGACGAGCAGTACTTC. This translates into CASSYGQGADEQYF.

This chain links TRBV9 with TRBJ1-6; D gene unclear. Germline CDR1 is SGDLS and CDR2 is YYNGEE. This CDR3 spans 15 amino acids. V was pared by 0 bases and J by 7 bases, with 11 bases between. The CDR3, as DNA: TGTGCCAGCAGCGTAGGACCCTCGGGGAATTCACCCCTCCACTTT. The encoded protein is CASSVGPSGNSPLHF.

This rearrangement joins TRBV5-8 to TRBJ1-5, with D unclear. The CDR3 consists of 14 residues. The ends were cut back, 4 bases at V and 7 bases at J, with 15 bases in the middle. Germline assignment: CDR1 SGHTS and CDR2 YDEGEE. The CDR3 region is CASSTRGGNQPQHF. Here the CDR3 DNA reads TGTGCCAGCAGCACCCGCGGAGGGAACCAGCCCCAGCATTTT.

In DNA, the CDR3 is TGTGCCAGCAGCTTAGATGGCAGCCCCTACAATGAGCAGTTCTTC. Its translation is CASSLDGSPYNEQFF. The chain links TRBV7-9 to TRBJ2-1; D remains unclear. Trimming stripped 1 base from V and 2 bases from J, with 9 bases between. CDR3 length: 15 amino acids. The germline V gene encodes CDR1 SEHNR and CDR2 FQNEAQ (reference sequence).

Remarks on this clone: An end of the junction differs from the germline gene, which may be a read error. The chain couples TRBV28 to TRBJ1-1; weak D call: TRBD1 (6 bases). Germline-derived CDR1 and CDR2 are MDHEN and SYDVKM. This CDR3 has 13 amino acids. CDR3 coding DNA: TGTGCCAGCGGTTTGGACAGGAACACTGAAGCTTTCTTT. This gives the protein CASGLDRNTEAFF. The full variable domain, rest sourced from reference TRBV28 and TRBJ1-1, is DVKVTQSSRYLVKRTGEKVFLECVQDMDHENMFWYRQDPGLGLRLIYFSYDVKMKEKGDIPEGYSVSREKKERFSLILESASTNQTSMYLCASGLDRNTEAFFGQGTRLTVV.

The chain uses TRBV5-5 and TRBJ1-1; D gene unclear. The length of the CDR3 is 14 residues. V gave up 4 bases and J gave up 3 bases, with 13 bases separating them. Germline loops: CDR1 SGHKS, CDR2 YYEKEE (reference sequence). The CDR3 loop is CASSGPLMDTEAFF. CDR3 in DNA: TGTGCCAGCAGCGGGCCGTTAATGGACACTGAAGCTTTCTTT.

The chain uses TRBV5-1 and TRBJ1-6, with D unresolved. In germline, CDR1 is SGHRS, CDR2 YFSETQ. This CDR3 contains 14 residues. With 0 bases removed from V and 5 bases from J, the gap between germline ends came to 6 bases. Here the CDR3 reads CASSLERNNSPLHF. In nucleotides, the CDR3 is TGCGCCAGCAGCTTGGAGAGGAATAATTCACCCCTCCACTTT.

The V call is TRBV5-4, the J call TRBJ2-7; 9 bases align to TRBD1. Germline V CDR1 and CDR2: SGHNT, YYREEE (reference sequence). This CDR3 spans 15 amino acids. Trimming took 4 bases from V and 4 from J; bases not matched to a gene: 9. CDR3 residues: CASSHDRGTGYEQYF. The CDR3, as DNA: TGTGCCAGCAGCCATGACAGGGGGACCGGGTACGAGCAGTACTTC.

A note on this clone: One end of the junction varies from germline; a read error may be responsible. V and J are TRBV11-2 and TRBJ2-7; the match to TRBD2 covers 9 bases. The CDR3 runs 13 residues. From germline, CDR1 is SGHAT and CDR2 FQNNGV. The CDR3 region is CASRLAGEYEQYF. Here the CDR3 DNA reads TGTGCCAGCAGGTTAGCGGGGGAGTACGAGCAGTACTTC. The entire variable domain, with the rest obtained from reference TRBV11-2 and TRBJ2-7, is as follows: EAGVAQSPRYKIIEKRQSVAFWCNPISGHATLYWYQQILGQGPKLLIQFQNNGVVDDSQLPKDRFSAERLKGVDSTLKIQPAKLEDSAVYLCASRLAGEYEQYFGPGTRLTVT.

The gene calls are TRBV5-8 and TRBJ1-1; tentatively, D is TRBD1 (5 bases). Trimming shortened V by 4 bases and J by 3 bases, and 22 bases separated the two germline ends. CDR1 SGHTS and CDR2 YDEGEE come from the germline V gene. The CDR3 is 17 amino acids. The chain's CDR3 is CASSPRGGGVWDTEAFF. CDR3 nucleotides: TGTGCCAGCAGCCCCCGGGGGGGTGGGGTGTGGGACACTGAAGCTTTCTTT.

This clone was picked up one time. This sequence joins TRBV6-1 and TRBJ1-6; no reliable D call. This CDR3 contains 16 residues. The V end was cut by 4 bases, the J end by 0 bases, with 10 bases between. CDR1 MNHNS and CDR2 SASEGT come from the germline V gene. CDR3 region: CASSGETSSYNSPLHF. In DNA, the CDR3 is TGTGCCAGCAGTGGTGAAACGAGCTCCTATAATTCACCCCTCCACTTT.

This clone was recorded once. This chain links TRBV6-6 with TRBJ2-7; 11 nucleotides line up with TRBD1. Germline CDR1 is MNHNY and CDR2 is SVGAGI (reference sequence). The CDR3 runs to 15 residues. The V segment lost 5 bases and the J segment 3 bases; nucleotides outside the gene matches: 6. The CDR3 nucleotides are TGTGCCAGCAGTGACCGGGACAGGGGGATCTACGAGCAGTACTTC. Translation: CASSDRDRGIYEQYF.

The chain links TRBV30 to TRBJ1-2; D ambiguous. V shed 4 bases and J shed 5 bases, with 29 bases lying between them. The CDR3 has 18 amino acids. The germline V gene has CDR1 GTSNPN and CDR2 SVGIG (reference sequence). The CDR3 coding sequence is TGTGCCTGGATCCTAGACCCCGCGACTGACAAGTCGGAATATGGCTACACCTTC. Translating it yields CAWILDPATDKSEYGYTF.

The rearrangement links TRBV30 to TRBJ1-2, with D possibly being TRBD1 (5 bases). The CDR3 loop spans 13 amino acids. With 8 bases removed from V and 8 bases from J, the gap between germline ends came to 21 bases. Germline V gene data show CDR1 as GTSNPN and CDR2 as SVGIG (reference sequence). CDR3: CAGPGPSSRGYTF. The CDR3 nucleotides are TGTGCCGGTCCGGGGCCAAGCTCGCGGGGCTACACCTTC. The full variable domain, in which reference TRBV30 and TRBJ1-2 provide the parts outside the CDR3, is SQTIHQWPATLVQPVGSPLSLECTVEGTSNPNLYWYRQAAGRGLQLLFYSVGIGQISSEVPQNLSASRPQDRQFILSSKKLLLSDSGFYLCAGPGPSSRGYTFGSGTRLTVV.

By share of the sample, this clone is medium-sized. The chain couples TRBV14 to TRBJ2-3; either TRBD1 or TRBD2 may fit D (6 bases each). V lost 0 bases, J lost 2 bases, and 12 bases lay in between. Germline assignment: CDR1 SGHDN and CDR2 FVKESK. The CDR3 extends over 16 amino acids. CDR3 coding DNA: TGTGCCAGCAGCCAAGATGTAGGGGGGTTCACAGATACGCAGTATTTT. Encoded protein: CASSQDVGGFTDTQYF.

The chain joins TRBV7-2 to TRBJ1-6, with a possible D match to TRBD1 (6 bases). The germline V gene has CDR1 SGHTA and CDR2 FQGNSA. The V end lost 6 bases, the J end lost 6 bases, and 12 bases lay between the germline ends. The CDR3 runs 14 residues. CDR3 in amino acids: CASRLRGGNSPLHF. In nucleotides, the CDR3 is TGTGCCAGCAGACTGAGGGGGGGTAATTCACCCCTCCACTTT. The variable domain in full, with the rest retrieved from reference TRBV7-2 and TRBJ1-6, is GAGVSQSPSNKVTEKGKDVELRCDPISGHTALYWYRQSLGQGLEFLIYFQGNSAPDKSGLPSDRFSAERTGGSVSTLTIQRTQQEDSAVYLCASRLRGGNSPLHFGNGTRLTVT.

J is TRBJ2-7 and V is TRBV5-1; D perhaps matches TRBD2 (8 bases). The germline V and J ends were trimmed by 7 bases and 7 bases, with 24 bases remaining between them. Germline loops: CDR1 SGHRS, CDR2 YFSETQ. The CDR3 spans 15 residues. Written as DNA, the CDR3 is TGCGCCAGCGGCCTAGCGGGCAGGGGGTCACAAGAGCAGTACTTC. It encodes CASGLAGRGSQEQYF.

The CDR3 region has the DNA TGTGCCAGCAGTCCTCGGTCCTCGGGCTATGGCTACACCTTC. Translating it yields CASSPRSSGYGYTF. The chain is built from TRBV5-4 and TRBJ1-2, with D unresolved. Looked up from germline, CDR1 is SGHNT and CDR2 is YYREEE (reference sequence). V dropped 5 bases and J dropped 4 bases, with 15 bases sitting between them. CDR3 length: 14 residues.

This clone was seen just once. J is TRBJ2-1 and V is TRBV13, with 7 nucleotides matching TRBD2. The CDR3 is made up of 13 amino acids. Germline CDR1 and CDR2: PRHDT and FYEKMQ (reference sequence). V was pared by 8 bases and J by 6 bases, with 7 bases of the junction left unmatched. This CDR3 reads CASSRTSANEQFF. CDR3 DNA: TGTGCCAGCTCGAGGACTAGTGCCAATGAGCAGTTCTTC.

This rearrangement joins TRBV6-1 to TRBJ2-7, with 7 bases aligning to TRBD1. The CDR3 contains 15 residues. Germline V gene sequence: CDR1 MNHNS, CDR2 SASEGT. V lost 2 bases and J lost 3; bases outside the gene matches: 7. CDR3 in DNA: TGTGCCAGCAGTGAATCAGGGACAGCCGACTACGAGCAGTACTTC. It encodes CASSESGTADYEQYF.

CDR3: CASSPLTGDEQFF. CDR3 sequence (DNA): TGTGCCAGCAGTCCCCTGACAGGGGACGAGCAGTTCTTC. The rearrangement joins TRBV27 to TRBJ2-1, with 8 positions matching TRBD1. This CDR3 spans 13 amino acids. Trimming at V came to 5 bases and at J to 10 bases, leaving 7 bases not matched to a gene. Per the germline V gene, CDR1 is MNHEY and CDR2 is SMNVEV (reference sequence).

The chain uses TRBV7-3 and TRBJ1-6; weak D call: TRBD1 (5 bases). V dropped 7 bases and J dropped 7 bases, with 11 bases sitting between them. Germline V gene sequence: CDR1 SGHTA, CDR2 FQGTGA. The CDR3 length is 13 residues. CDR3 DNA: TGTGCCAGCAACAATGGGGGAAATTCACCCCTCCACTTT. Its protein product is CASNNGGNSPLHF.

This chain connects TRBV7-2 to TRBJ2-1; TRBD2 matches at 12 bases. The V gene end was trimmed by 5 bases and the J gene end by 5 bases; junction bases not matched to a gene: 7. CDR3 size: 16 residues. Germline CDR1 is SGHTA and CDR2 is FQGNSA. The CDR3 reads CASSATSGGGNNEQFF. Written as DNA, the CDR3 is TGTGCCAGCAGCGCGACTAGCGGGGGTGGGAACAATGAGCAGTTCTTC.